The rows below give T cell receptor beta chains drawn from one sample of a study of T-cell reconstitution after alpha-beta-depleted transplantation in children. TCRdb redid the calling of the PCR reads with MiXCR, one entry per CDR3 protein. The repertoire holds about 580,000 distinct CDR3 sequences, with 20% to 25% as singletons. This specimen consisted of PBMCs, mostly from graft donor cells, obtained 360 days after TCRalphabeta/CD19-depleted stem cell transplant. The origin of the receptors is a boy less than two years old who had a stem cell transplant for acute myeloid leukemia, so the T cells may come from the graft donor. Both conserved end residues are part of each CDR3. A D gene is named only where the DNA matches it firmly. The size entry is marked missing in some rows and otherwise reads once, few, many or a size class.

-	-	TRBV25-1	TRBJ2-2	16	TGTGCCAGCAGTGACCCGACAGGAGCTTACACCGGGGAGCTGTTTTTT	CASSDPTGAYTGELFF
-	-	TRBV13	TRBJ2-1	15	TGTGCCAGCAGCTTGGGTCCCGCGGCCTACAATGAGCAGTTCTTC	CASSLGPAAYNEQFF
-	few	TRBV29-1	TRBJ2-3	15	TGCAGCGTTGATGGCTCACTCGTTAGCACAGATACGCAGTATTTT	CSVDGSLVSTDTQYF
-	few	TRBV3-1	TRBJ2-3	17	TGTGCCAGCAGCCAAGTTGGTGGACTGGCTAGCACAGATACGCAGTATTTT	CASSQVGGLASTDTQYF
TRBD2	few	TRBV6-5	TRBJ2-2	17	TGTGCCAGCAGTTTGCTAGCGGGGGGGCCCGACACCGGGGAGCTGTTTTTT	CASSLLAGGPDTGELFF
TRBD2	few	TRBV20-1	TRBJ2-1	18	TGCAGTGCTAGATCGACTAGCGGGGGTTTTAGCTCCTACAATGAGCAGTTCTTC	CSARSTSGGFSSYNEQFF
TRBD2	many	TRBV20-1	TRBJ2-5	15	TGCAGTGCTAGGGAGCGGGGGCCGGGGTGGGAGACCCAGTACTTC	CSARERGPGWETQYF
-	many	TRBV21-1	TRBJ2-2	20	TGTGCCAGCAGCGCCCCACATCCTCGCAGGAGCCGAACGAACACCGGGGAGCTGTTTTTT	CASSAPHPRRSRTNTGELFF
-	-	TRBV5-1	TRBJ2-6	15	TGCGCCAGCAGCTTGGAGCAGGGAGGGGCCAACGTCCTGACTTTC	CASSLEQGGANVLTF
TRBD2	-	TRBV20-1	TRBJ2-1	15	TGCAGTGCTAGAGAATCTAGCGGGGAACACAATGAGCAGTTCTTC	CSARESSGEHNEQFF
-	many	TRBV28	TRBJ2-5	15	TGTGCCAGCAGTTTACAGGGGCTGGGGCAAGAGACCCAGTACTTC	CASSLQGLGQETQYF
-	-	TRBV20-1	TRBJ1-1	13	TGCAGTGCTCCCCGTGGGCAGACCACTGAAGCTTTCTTT	CSAPRGQTTEAFF
-	many	TRBV29-1	TRBJ1-1	10	TGCAGCGTTGATAAGATTGAAGCTTTCTTT	CSVDKIEAFF
-	-	TRBV20-1	TRBJ1-2	11	TGCAGTGCTGCTCCAGGGCCTGGCTACACCTTC	CSAAPGPGYTF
TRBD1	many	TRBV20-1	TRBJ2-1	15	TGCAGTGCTAGAGGGGGGGACAGGACCTACAATGAGCAGTTCTTC	CSARGGDRTYNEQFF
-	few	TRBV18	TRBJ1-1	16	TGTGCCAGCTCAGATTCCGGGGCCGGGCTGAACACTGAAGCTTTCTTT	CASSDSGAGLNTEAFF
-	-	TRBV7-2	TRBJ2-7	12	TGTGCCAGCAGCTTAGGCCCGGGCGAGCAGTACTTC	CASSLGPGEQYF
-	few	TRBV20-1	TRBJ2-7	13	TGCAGTGCCAGACGGGACACCCTTTACGAGCAGTACTTC	CSARRDTLYEQYF
TRBD2	many	TRBV6-5	TRBJ2-7	18	TGTGCCAGCAGGTCTACCGGGACTAGCGGGGGGGTGTGGAACGAGCAGTACTTC	CASRSTGTSGGVWNEQYF
-	few	TRBV6-1	TRBJ1-1	12	TGTGCCAGCAGTGAACAGACAGGCGCTGCTTTCTTT	CASSEQTGAAFF
-	-	TRBV12-3/TRBV12-4	TRBJ1-1	15	TGTGCCAGCAGCCGAAGTCGGACGGGAAACACTGAAGCTTTCTTT	CASSRSRTGNTEAFF
-	-	TRBV12-3/TRBV12-4	TRBJ1-4	14	TGTGCCAGCAACCTGGCCGGGACGGGTGAAAAACTGTTTTTT	CASNLAGTGEKLFF
-	many	TRBV20-1	TRBJ1-2	14	TGCAGTGCTAGAGACCCCGGGACGGCGAATGGCTACACCTTC	CSARDPGTANGYTF
TRBD1	few	TRBV20-1	TRBJ1-2	15	TGCAGTGCTTCACCCCGGACAGGGGGTAACTATGGCTACACCTTC	CSASPRTGGNYGYTF
-	-	TRBV15	TRBJ2-7	12	TGTGCCACCAGCAGAGAGGGGATTGAGCAGTACTTC	CATSREGIEQYF
TRBD2	-	TRBV5-1	TRBJ2-2	17	TGCGCCAGCAGCTTGGCCATAGCGGGACCCACCTCCGGGGAGCTGTTTTTT	CASSLAIAGPTSGELFF
-	-	TRBV29-1	TRBJ2-2	15	TGCAGCGTCGAGGTTCAGGGATGGAACACCGGGGAGCTGTTTTTT	CSVEVQGWNTGELFF
-	-	TRBV12-3/TRBV12-4	TRBJ2-1	15	TGTGCCAGCAGTTTATCCGAAGCCCGGCACAATGAGCAGTTCTTC	CASSLSEARHNEQFF
TRBD2	-	TRBV11-3	TRBJ2-1	15	TGTGCCAGCAGCTTCCTACTAGCGGGGCGCAATGAGCAGTTCTTC	CASSFLLAGRNEQFF
-	many	TRBV12-3/TRBV12-4	TRBJ1-1	12	TGTGCCAGCAGTTTATGGGGTTATGAAGCTTTCTTT	CASSLWGYEAFF
TRBD2	few	TRBV3-1	TRBJ2-4	16	TGTGCCAGCAGCCCCACTAGCGGGGAAGGCAAAAACATTCAGTACTTC	CASSPTSGEGKNIQYF
-	few	TRBV5-1	TRBJ2-4	13	TGCGCCAGCAGTCCGGTTTTCGGAAACATTCAGTACTTC	CASSPVFGNIQYF